This TCR beta chain stems from a study of shared clonotypes between healthy human individuals. Study information: The cohort comprised two women and three men. Their ages spanned 18 to 49 years. Donors had three CD4 naive, three CD4 memory, two CD8 naive and one CD8 memory plate apiece.

The table came from immunoSEQ multiplex PCR; TCRdb's copy has only in-frame clones and leaves some out. The data show millions of clones, about 95% seen once. This clone has only one observation. Distinct nucleotide sequences in the sample also encode this CDR3. The naive CD8 fraction comprised CD45RO-negative cells positively selected for CCR7 and excluded terminally differentiated effector memory CD45RA+ cells. The J segment lost 4 bases and the V segment lost 0 bases, leaving 3 bases of the junction unmatched. Germline V gene data show CDR1 as LGHNA and CDR2 as YSLEER. The CDR3 spans 15 residues. The sequenced sample was naive CD8+ T cells sorted from blood. The receptor comes from a man aged 18 to 35 in good health. The chain combines TRBV4-3 with TRBJ2-1; 7 nucleotides line up with TRBD2. CDR3 in DNA: TGCGCCAGCAGCCAAGATCGGGGAGGGTACAATGAGCAGTTCTTC. The encoded protein is CASSQDRGGYNEQFF.